A selection of T cell receptor beta chains follows, all from one sample in a study of T cells in Graves' hyperthyroidism and ophthalmopathy. Using its own MiXCR run on the multiplex PCR reads, TCRdb lists one record per CDR3 protein. This table holds some 320,000 distinct CDR3 sequences, 12% to 15% found once. What was sequenced was blood. The source is a woman aged 40 to 49 with Graves' ophthalmopathy. Each CDR3 is given with its conserved first and last residue. The order of the fields is CDR3 length, V gene, D gene, J gene, clone size, CDR3 DNA, CDR3 protein. D genes are given only for firm matches. Clone size is given for some rows only: seen once, a few or many times, or a class if the clone is expanded.

len: 15; v_gene: TRBV18; d_gene: NA; j_gene: TRBJ2-1; abundance: few; CDR3nt: TGTGCCAGCTCCCAAACTAGCATCTCCTACAATGAGCAGTTCTTC; CDR3aa: CASSQTSISYNEQFF
len: 16; v_gene: TRBV19; d_gene: TRBD2; j_gene: TRBJ2-1; abundance: many; CDR3nt: TGTGCCAGTAGTACCCAAACTAGCGGGGCCTACAATGAGCAGTTCTTC; CDR3aa: CASSTQTSGAYNEQFF
len: 14; v_gene: TRBV7-9; d_gene: TRBD1; j_gene: TRBJ1-1; abundance: NA; CDR3nt: TGTGCCAGCAGCTTCAGGGGGGAGAACACTGAAGATTTCTTT; CDR3aa: CASSFRGENTEDFF
len: 14; v_gene: TRBV28; d_gene: TRBD1; j_gene: TRBJ2-7; abundance: many; CDR3nt: TGTGCCAGCAGCTTGACAGGGGAAACCTACGAGCAGTACTTC; CDR3aa: CASSLTGETYEQYF
len: 16; v_gene: TRBV24-1; d_gene: NA; j_gene: TRBJ1-5; abundance: NA; CDR3nt: TGTGCCACCAGTGATTCCGGAAGAACCCAGGGTCAGCCCCAGCATTTT; CDR3aa: CATSDSGRTQGQPQHF
len: 13; v_gene: TRBV29-1; d_gene: NA; j_gene: TRBJ2-5; abundance: many; CDR3nt: TGCAGCGTTGAAGAAAAATATCGAGAGACCCAGTACTTC; CDR3aa: CSVEEKYRETQYF
len: 13; v_gene: TRBV7-2; d_gene: TRBD1; j_gene: TRBJ2-4; abundance: many; CDR3nt: TGTGCCAGCAGCTTAGGACAGGGAAACATTCAGTACTTC; CDR3aa: CASSLGQGNIQYF
len: 14; v_gene: TRBV6-4; d_gene: NA; j_gene: TRBJ2-1; abundance: many; CDR3nt: TGTGCCAGCAGTATGCGGGGCTCCTACAATGAGCAGTTCTTC; CDR3aa: CASSMRGSYNEQFF
len: 15; v_gene: TRBV5-1; d_gene: NA; j_gene: TRBJ2-1; abundance: many; CDR3nt: TGCGCCAGCAGCTTGAGGGGCAGAGCCTACAATGAGCAGTTCTTC; CDR3aa: CASSLRGRAYNEQFF
len: 13; v_gene: TRBV11-2; d_gene: NA; j_gene: TRBJ2-5; abundance: many; CDR3nt: TGTGCCAGCAGCTTTGTCCCCGGTGAGACCCAGTACTTC; CDR3aa: CASSFVPGETQYF
len: 15; v_gene: TRBV5-1; d_gene: NA; j_gene: TRBJ1-4; abundance: NA; CDR3nt: TGCGCCAGCAGCCCTAGGGAGGCGGCTAATGAAAAACTGTTTTTT; CDR3aa: CASSPREAANEKLFF
len: 12; v_gene: TRBV6-1; d_gene: TRBD2; j_gene: TRBJ2-7; abundance: many; CDR3nt: TGTGCCAGCGCGGGGGTCCTCCCCGAGCAGTACTTC; CDR3aa: CASAGVLPEQYF
len: 13; v_gene: TRBV15; d_gene: NA; j_gene: TRBJ1-5; abundance: many; CDR3nt: TGTGCCACCAGCAGAGCTTTAAATCAGCCCCAGCATTTT; CDR3aa: CATSRALNQPQHF
len: 13; v_gene: TRBV29-1; d_gene: NA; j_gene: TRBJ1-2; abundance: NA; CDR3nt: TGCAGCGTTGGTACAGGATTCCTATCGGGCTACACCTTC; CDR3aa: CSVGTGFLSGYTF
len: 14; v_gene: TRBV2; d_gene: NA; j_gene: TRBJ2-7; abundance: few; CDR3nt: TGTGCCAGCAGTGTAGCGTCGAACTCCTACGAGCAGTACTTC; CDR3aa: CASSVASNSYEQYF
len: 18; v_gene: TRBV7-9; d_gene: TRBD1; j_gene: TRBJ2-3; abundance: few; CDR3nt: TGTGCCAGCACTCTGGTACAGGGGGCTAGGTGGACTACAGATACGCAGTATTTT; CDR3aa: CASTLVQGARWTTDTQYF
len: 14; v_gene: TRBV12-3/TRBV12-4; d_gene: TRBD1; j_gene: TRBJ1-1; abundance: many; CDR3nt: TGTGCCAGCAGCCCGGGACAGGTGACGAGTGAAGCTTTCTTT; CDR3aa: CASSPGQVTSEAFF
len: 14; v_gene: TRBV3-1; d_gene: NA; j_gene: TRBJ2-6; abundance: few; CDR3nt: TGTGCCAGCAGCCAAATCTCTGGGGCCAACGTCCTGACTTTC; CDR3aa: CASSQISGANVLTF
len: 13; v_gene: TRBV29-1; d_gene: TRBD1; j_gene: TRBJ1-5; abundance: many; CDR3nt: TGCAGCGTGGGACAGTCTCGGGAACAGCCCCAGCATTTT; CDR3aa: CSVGQSREQPQHF
len: 15; v_gene: TRBV27; d_gene: NA; j_gene: TRBJ1-5; abundance: many; CDR3nt: TGTGCCAGCAGTCCCGGGACATATAGCAATCAGCCCCAGCATTTT; CDR3aa: CASSPGTYSNQPQHF
len: 15; v_gene: TRBV27; d_gene: NA; j_gene: TRBJ2-1; abundance: few; CDR3nt: TGTGCCAGCAGTTCGCCTCAGACAGGACCGCAGGAGCAGTTCTTC; CDR3aa: CASSSPQTGPQEQFF
len: 17; v_gene: TRBV5-1; d_gene: NA; j_gene: TRBJ1-3; abundance: few; CDR3nt: TGCGCCAGCAGCCCCTACCCGAGACAGGTCTCTGGAAACACCATATATTTT; CDR3aa: CASSPYPRQVSGNTIYF
len: 12; v_gene: TRBV10-3; d_gene: NA; j_gene: TRBJ2-7; abundance: many; CDR3nt: TGTGCCATCAGTGATCGGGGCTACGAGCAGTACTTC; CDR3aa: CAISDRGYEQYF
len: 15; v_gene: TRBV27; d_gene: TRBD1; j_gene: TRBJ2-1; abundance: many; CDR3nt: TGTGCCAGCAGTCCCCAATTGACAGGGTACAATGAGCAGTTCTTC; CDR3aa: CASSPQLTGYNEQFF
len: 15; v_gene: TRBV5-1; d_gene: TRBD2; j_gene: TRBJ2-1; abundance: few; CDR3nt: TGCGCCAGCAGCTTCCTAGCGGGGGCCCTCAATGAGCAGTTCTTC; CDR3aa: CASSFLAGALNEQFF
len: 13; v_gene: TRBV7-9; d_gene: NA; j_gene: TRBJ1-3; abundance: NA; CDR3nt: TGTGCCAGCAGAGAGGGGGAGAGAAACACCATATATTTT; CDR3aa: CASREGERNTIYF
len: 15; v_gene: TRBV4-1; d_gene: NA; j_gene: TRBJ2-7; abundance: few; CDR3nt: TGCGCCAGCAGCCAAACCGAATGGAAGACCTACGAGCAGTACTTC; CDR3aa: CASSQTEWKTYEQYF
len: 14; v_gene: TRBV18; d_gene: NA; j_gene: TRBJ1-4; abundance: NA; CDR3nt: TGTGCCAGCTCACCGACAGGAACCCTTGAAAAACTGTTTTTT; CDR3aa: CASSPTGTLEKLFF
len: 15; v_gene: TRBV6-1; d_gene: TRBD1; j_gene: TRBJ2-1; abundance: NA; CDR3nt: TGTGCCAGCAGCAGAGTCAGGGGGCGGGTCGATGAGCAGTTCTTC; CDR3aa: CASSRVRGRVDEQFF
len: 17; v_gene: TRBV10-2; d_gene: TRBD1; j_gene: TRBJ2-3; abundance: many; CDR3nt: TGCGCCAGCAGTGAGTTCGACAGGGGGTCTAGCACAGATACGCAGTATTTT; CDR3aa: CASSEFDRGSSTDTQYF
len: 16; v_gene: TRBV7-9; d_gene: TRBD2; j_gene: TRBJ2-1; abundance: many; CDR3nt: TGTGCCAGCAGCTCAACTAGCGGGGCCACTTACAATGAGCAGTTCTTC; CDR3aa: CASSSTSGATYNEQFF
len: 13; v_gene: TRBV27; d_gene: TRBD1; j_gene: TRBJ1-2; abundance: few; CDR3nt: TGTGCCAGCAGTCCGGACAGGACGGGTGGCTACACCTTC; CDR3aa: CASSPDRTGGYTF
len: 13; v_gene: TRBV7-9; d_gene: NA; j_gene: TRBJ2-7; abundance: many; CDR3nt: TGTGCCAGCAGCTTTATCCGGGAGTCCGAGCAGTACTTC; CDR3aa: CASSFIRESEQYF
len: 15; v_gene: TRBV3-1; d_gene: NA; j_gene: TRBJ1-1; abundance: many; CDR3nt: TGTGCCAGCAGCCAAGATCAGGACATGAACACTGAAGCTTTCTTT; CDR3aa: CASSQDQDMNTEAFF
len: 18; v_gene: TRBV6-1; d_gene: TRBD2; j_gene: TRBJ2-1; abundance: few; CDR3nt: TGTGCCAGCAGTTTAATAGCGGGATTGATTGGTTCCTACAATGAGCAGTTCTTC; CDR3aa: CASSLIAGLIGSYNEQFF
len: 14; v_gene: TRBV29-1; d_gene: TRBD1; j_gene: TRBJ2-1; abundance: many; CDR3nt: TGCAGCGTTAAGACAGGGGGAATTAACAATGAGCAGTTCTTC; CDR3aa: CSVKTGGINNEQFF
len: 12; v_gene: TRBV29-1; d_gene: NA; j_gene: TRBJ2-1; abundance: few; CDR3nt: TGCAGCGTTGAACTTTTGCGGGATGAGCAGTTCTTC; CDR3aa: CSVELLRDEQFF
len: 15; v_gene: TRBV9; d_gene: NA; j_gene: TRBJ2-6; abundance: few; CDR3nt: TGTGCCAGCAGCGTAGTAAGCTCTGGGGCCAACGTCCTGACTTTC; CDR3aa: CASSVVSSGANVLTF
len: 17; v_gene: TRBV3-1; d_gene: NA; j_gene: TRBJ2-1; abundance: NA; CDR3nt: TGTGCCAGCAGCCCGTGGGGAACTGGGCGGTCGGACCATGAGCAGTTCTTC; CDR3aa: CASSPWGTGRSDHEQFF
len: 18; v_gene: TRBV2; d_gene: TRBD1; j_gene: TRBJ1-1; abundance: many; CDR3nt: TGTGCCAGCAGGGGGACAGGGAGCGGCCTAAATTGGCACACTGAAGCTTTCTTT; CDR3aa: CASRGTGSGLNWHTEAFF
len: 15; v_gene: TRBV7-9; d_gene: TRBD1; j_gene: TRBJ2-1; abundance: many; CDR3nt: TGTGCCAGCAGCTCAGGACAGGGATGGTACAATGAGCAGTTCTTC; CDR3aa: CASSSGQGWYNEQFF
len: 15; v_gene: TRBV28; d_gene: TRBD2; j_gene: TRBJ2-7; abundance: many; CDR3nt: TGTGCCAGCAGTCCATGGACTAGCGGGAGCTACGAGCAGTACTTC; CDR3aa: CASSPWTSGSYEQYF
len: 14; v_gene: TRBV6-9; d_gene: NA; j_gene: TRBJ1-1; abundance: once; CDR3nt: TGTGCCAGCAGTTACCCTGCAGGGAACACTGAAGCTTTCTTT; CDR3aa: CASSYPAGNTEAFF
len: 15; v_gene: TRBV7-2; d_gene: TRBD2; j_gene: TRBJ2-7; abundance: many; CDR3nt: TGTGCCAGCAGCTTTCAGCGGGGGGCAACCTACGAGCAGTACTTC; CDR3aa: CASSFQRGATYEQYF
len: 14; v_gene: TRBV28; d_gene: TRBD2; j_gene: TRBJ2-7; abundance: many; CDR3nt: TGTGCCAGCAGTCCGACTAGCGGAAGATACGAGCAGTACTTC; CDR3aa: CASSPTSGRYEQYF
len: 14; v_gene: TRBV2; d_gene: NA; j_gene: TRBJ2-2; abundance: many; CDR3nt: TGTGCCAGACCCCGGGACTCTGACACCGGGGAGCTGTTTTTT; CDR3aa: CARPRDSDTGELFF
len: 14; v_gene: TRBV14; d_gene: NA; j_gene: TRBJ2-7; abundance: NA; CDR3nt: TGTGCCAGCAGCCAAGAAACGTTGGCCTACGAGCAGTACTTC; CDR3aa: CASSQETLAYEQYF
len: 14; v_gene: TRBV6-6; d_gene: NA; j_gene: TRBJ2-3; abundance: many; CDR3nt: TGTGCCAGCAGTTACGTTGGTGGCACAGATACGCAGTATTTT; CDR3aa: CASSYVGGTDTQYF
len: 14; v_gene: TRBV2; d_gene: TRBD1; j_gene: TRBJ1-1; abundance: many; CDR3nt: TGTGCCAGCAGTGCTGACAGGGGGATTACTGAAGCTTTCTTT; CDR3aa: CASSADRGITEAFF
len: 14; v_gene: TRBV6-1; d_gene: TRBD1; j_gene: TRBJ2-7; abundance: once; CDR3nt: TGTGCCAGCCCCGGGACAGGGCGTTCCTACGAGCAGTACTTC; CDR3aa: CASPGTGRSYEQYF